The 22 T cell receptor beta chains listed next were all sequenced from one sample in a study of T cell repertoires in cytomegalovirus infection. The antigens these receptors bind are not known. TCRdb reprocessed the reads via MiXCR and lists one record per CDR3 protein. The table has a few hundred thousand distinct CDR3 sequences, just under 40% seen once; the top ten hold around 50%. The sample consisted of cultured PBMCs, taken from culture after CMV antigen stimulation. The receptors derive from a human donor in good health (CMV status not recorded). Some clones in this sample may be carry-over from other donors' samples.

The CDR3 sequence: CASSLEQGRTSGLAKNIQYF. The CDR3 nucleotides read TGTGCCAGCAGCTTAGAGCAGGGTCGGACTAGCGGGCTAGCCAAAAACATTCAGTACTTC. The chain uses TRBV7-2 and TRBJ2-4, with 11 bases matching TRBD2. The V segment lost 1 base and the J segment 0 bases; nucleotides outside the gene matches: 11. Per germline, CDR1 SGHTA and CDR2 FQGNSA. The CDR3 totals 20 residues.

This chain uses TRBV20-1 with TRBJ1-1; possible D gene TRBD1, 6 bases. The CDR3 extends over 12 amino acids. Germline V gives CDR1 DFQATT, CDR2 SNEGSKA (reference sequence). V was shortened by 0 bases and J by 5 bases, with 7 bases between the two germline ends. The CDR3 DNA sequence: TGCAGTGCTAGAGAGGGGACAACTGAAGCTTTCTTT. This encodes CSAREGTTEAFF.

This chain joins TRBV11-2 and TRBJ2-3, with 10 bases that match TRBD2. The germline CDR1 and CDR2 sequences are SGHAT and FQNNGV. Trimming removed 6 bases from V and 4 bases from J; junction bases left unmatched: 4. This CDR3 has 14 amino acids. CDR3 region: CASSKREGPDTQYF. The CDR3 nucleotides are TGTGCCAGCAGTAAGCGGGAGGGCCCAGATACGCAGTATTTT.

This clonotype was counted between two and nine times. This chain joins TRBV6-5 and TRBJ1-1; D remains ambiguous. The CDR3 runs to 15 residues. Germline-derived CDR1 and CDR2 are MNHEY and SVGAGI. V lost 0 bases and J lost 9, with 17 bases in between. CDR3 in DNA: TGTGCCAGCAGTTACTCGATAAAAATTCGTCATAAAGCTTTCTTT. It encodes CASSYSIKIRHKAFF.

The genes are TRBV27 and TRBJ1-3, with D uncertain. Germline V gene lookup returns CDR1 MNHEY and CDR2 SMNVEV (reference sequence). The CDR3 is 13 amino acids. With 6 bases removed from V and 4 bases from J, the gap between germline ends came to 10 bases. The CDR3 nucleotides are TGTGCCAGCAGCCGAATCCAGGGAAACACCATATATTTT. The encoded protein is CASSRIQGNTIYF.

The chain joins TRBV11-2 to TRBJ2-2; D remains ambiguous. This CDR3 has 16 residues. The V and J ends lost 3 bases and 3 bases respectively, with 14 bases between them. Germline V lookup: CDR1 SGHAT, CDR2 FQNNGV. CDR3 sequence reads: CASSFRAGGDTGELFF. Here the CDR3 DNA reads TGTGCCAGCAGCTTTAGGGCAGGTGGGGACACCGGGGAGCTGTTTTTT.

The CDR3 spells CASSLEDYLLSYEQYF. As DNA, the CDR3 is TGTGCCAGCAGCTTAGAGGACTACCTACTATCCTACGAGCAGTACTTC. This chain links TRBV11-2 with TRBJ2-7; tentatively, D is TRBD2 (6 bases). The CDR3 runs 16 residues. Germline lookup yields CDR1 SGHAT and CDR2 FQNNGV. V gave up 0 bases and J gave up 1 base, with 13 bases separating them.

This clonotype was seen at least ten times. The chain has TRBV7-2 and TRBJ2-1; D uncertain. Germline values: CDR1 SGHTA, CDR2 FQGNSA. The CDR3 consists of 12 residues. V was shortened by 2 bases and J by 8 bases, with 7 bases between the two germline ends. CDR3 nucleotide sequence: TGTGCCAGCAGCTTACTATTGTATGAGCAGTTCTTC. Translated: CASSLLLYEQFF.

In DNA form, the CDR3 reads TGTGCCAGCAGGCAGGCGATGAACACTGAAGCTTTCTTT. Amino acid sequence: CASRQAMNTEAFF. The chain has TRBV6-1 and TRBJ1-1; D unclear. Germline assignment: CDR1 MNHNS and CDR2 SASEGT. Trimming cost V 6 bases and J 0 bases, with 8 bases left between them. This CDR3 region has 13 residues.

The DNA for the CDR3 is TGTGCCAGCAGCTCCGCCGGGACTAGGGAGCAGTACTTC. It codes for CASSSAGTREQYF. The chain carries TRBV7-2 and TRBJ2-7; 8 bases match TRBD2. Germline CDR1 SGHTA, CDR2 FQGNSA. V trimming: 4 bases; J trimming: 7 bases; junction bases outside the gene matches: 6. CDR3 length: 13 residues.

The chain employs TRBV5-4 and TRBJ2-7; 7 nucleotides align to TRBD1. The CDR3 contains 15 residues. With 0 bases clipped from V and 5 bases from J, the junction kept 8 bases outside the gene matches. From germline, CDR1 is SGHNT and CDR2 YYREEE (reference sequence). CDR3 residues: CASSLVQGVRHEQYF. The DNA for the CDR3 is TGTGCCAGCAGCTTGGTGCAGGGGGTGAGGCACGAGCAGTACTTC.

This sequence joins TRBV7-8 and TRBJ2-1; TRBD2 matches 13 bases. The CDR3 totals 17 residues. CDR1 is SGHVS, CDR2 FQNEAQ, per germline. V dropped 5 bases and J dropped 5; count of bases not matched to a gene: 9. Here the CDR3 DNA reads TGTGCCAGCAGCCCTTCGAGGGGACTAGCGGGGCACAATGAGCAGTTCTTC. This sequence encodes CASSPSRGLAGHNEQFF.

The V call is TRBV28, the J call TRBJ2-2, with D unclear. CDR3 length: 16 amino acids. CDR1 is MDHEN, CDR2 SYDVKM, per germline. V was trimmed by 2 bases and J by 4 bases, leaving 14 bases between them. The CDR3 here is CASSLHEGSGTGELFF. As DNA, the CDR3 is TGTGCCAGCAGTTTACACGAAGGGTCGGGCACCGGGGAGCTGTTTTTT.

V gene TRBV15 combines with J gene TRBJ2-7; D is undetermined. CDR3 size: 17 residues. From germline, CDR1 is LNHNV and CDR2 YYDKDF (reference sequence). The V gene lost 0 bases and the J gene lost 2 bases, with 17 bases spanning the gap. Here the CDR3 DNA reads TGTGCCACCAGCAGAGATGGGCTAGGCATCGGCACCTACGAGCAGTACTTC. Translated: CATSRDGLGIGTYEQYF.

Many counts were recorded for this clonotype. V usage is TRBV7-8 and J usage is TRBJ1-3; TRBD1 is a possible D gene (6 bases). This CDR3 has 14 residues. Germline lookup yields CDR1 SGHVS and CDR2 FQNEAQ. Trimming pared 8 bases from V and 3 bases from J, leaving 14 bases between. CDR3 sequence reads: CASGSGGLGNTIYF. CDR3 nucleotides: TGTGCCAGCGGTTCTGGGGGGCTTGGAAACACCATATATTTT.

The chain recombines TRBV6-2 or TRBV6-3 with TRBJ1-1; 8 nucleotides align to TRBD1. With 10 bases clipped from V and 5 bases from J, the junction kept 12 bases outside the gene matches. The CDR3 is 14 amino acids. Germline CDR1 MNHEY, CDR2 SVGEGT. The CDR3 coding sequence is TGTGCCACGGCTAGACAGGGGTTGGTTACTGAAGCTTTCTTT. Its protein is CATARQGLVTEAFF.

CDR3 DNA: TGTGCCAGCAGACTCCGGGACAGGGGTCTTTGGGAGCAGTTCTTC. Encoded protein: CASRLRDRGLWEQFF. The rearrangement links TRBV6-1 to TRBJ2-1, with 10 positions matching TRBD1. This CDR3 has 15 amino acids. Germline CDR1 and CDR2: MNHNS and SASEGT. Germline trimming cut 6 bases from V and 10 bases from J; bases unmatched to any gene: 12.

V gene TRBV12-3 or TRBV12-4 combines with J gene TRBJ2-5, with 9 positions matching TRBD2. The CDR3 runs to 17 residues. V was clipped by 6 bases and J by 5 bases; unmatched bases: 16. The CDR3 DNA is TGTGCCAGCAGGGCCCTTCGTGCTAGCGGGGCACCTGAGACCCAGTACTTC. The encoded protein is CASRALRASGAPETQYF.

This clonotype occurred a few times. This chain links TRBV7-8 with TRBJ2-2; the D is unclear. With 1 base removed from V and 7 bases from J, the gap between germline ends came to 10 bases. Germline CDR1 is SGHVS and CDR2 is FQNEAQ. The CDR3 spans 14 residues. The CDR3 DNA is TGTGCCAGCAGCTTAGTGGTCGCAGTCGGGGAGCTGTTTTTT. Its protein is CASSLVVAVGELFF.

As DNA, the CDR3 is TGTGCCAGCAGCCCGGGACAGGGAATTTCACCCCTCCACTTT. Residues: CASSPGQGISPLHF. V and J are TRBV7-9 and TRBJ1-6, with 9 bases matching TRBD1. From germline, CDR1 is SEHNR and CDR2 FQNEAQ (reference sequence). There are 14 residues in the CDR3. The trim removed 5 bases at V and 9 bases at J, leaving 5 bases unmatched.

CDR3 sequence (DNA): TGTGCCAGCAGCTTAGTTCCGGGACCCTACGAGCAGTACTTC. Amino acids: CASSLVPGPYEQYF. The chain has TRBV7-2 and TRBJ2-7; D could derive from TRBD1 or TRBD2 (5 bases each). CDR3 length: 14 residues. Germline-derived CDR1 and CDR2 are SGHTA and FQGNSA. V lost 1 base and J lost 2, with 9 bases in between.

This clonotype has a handful of counts. The V call is TRBV7-2, the J call TRBJ2-5; 7 bases line up with TRBD1. Per germline, CDR1 SGHTA and CDR2 FQGNSA. J was trimmed by 3 bases and V by 1 base; bases with no gene match: 8. CDR3 length: 16 amino acids. CDR3 bases: TGTGCCAGCAGCTTAGAGTCCGGGACAGCTAAAGAGACCCAGTACTTC. This sequence encodes CASSLESGTAKETQYF.